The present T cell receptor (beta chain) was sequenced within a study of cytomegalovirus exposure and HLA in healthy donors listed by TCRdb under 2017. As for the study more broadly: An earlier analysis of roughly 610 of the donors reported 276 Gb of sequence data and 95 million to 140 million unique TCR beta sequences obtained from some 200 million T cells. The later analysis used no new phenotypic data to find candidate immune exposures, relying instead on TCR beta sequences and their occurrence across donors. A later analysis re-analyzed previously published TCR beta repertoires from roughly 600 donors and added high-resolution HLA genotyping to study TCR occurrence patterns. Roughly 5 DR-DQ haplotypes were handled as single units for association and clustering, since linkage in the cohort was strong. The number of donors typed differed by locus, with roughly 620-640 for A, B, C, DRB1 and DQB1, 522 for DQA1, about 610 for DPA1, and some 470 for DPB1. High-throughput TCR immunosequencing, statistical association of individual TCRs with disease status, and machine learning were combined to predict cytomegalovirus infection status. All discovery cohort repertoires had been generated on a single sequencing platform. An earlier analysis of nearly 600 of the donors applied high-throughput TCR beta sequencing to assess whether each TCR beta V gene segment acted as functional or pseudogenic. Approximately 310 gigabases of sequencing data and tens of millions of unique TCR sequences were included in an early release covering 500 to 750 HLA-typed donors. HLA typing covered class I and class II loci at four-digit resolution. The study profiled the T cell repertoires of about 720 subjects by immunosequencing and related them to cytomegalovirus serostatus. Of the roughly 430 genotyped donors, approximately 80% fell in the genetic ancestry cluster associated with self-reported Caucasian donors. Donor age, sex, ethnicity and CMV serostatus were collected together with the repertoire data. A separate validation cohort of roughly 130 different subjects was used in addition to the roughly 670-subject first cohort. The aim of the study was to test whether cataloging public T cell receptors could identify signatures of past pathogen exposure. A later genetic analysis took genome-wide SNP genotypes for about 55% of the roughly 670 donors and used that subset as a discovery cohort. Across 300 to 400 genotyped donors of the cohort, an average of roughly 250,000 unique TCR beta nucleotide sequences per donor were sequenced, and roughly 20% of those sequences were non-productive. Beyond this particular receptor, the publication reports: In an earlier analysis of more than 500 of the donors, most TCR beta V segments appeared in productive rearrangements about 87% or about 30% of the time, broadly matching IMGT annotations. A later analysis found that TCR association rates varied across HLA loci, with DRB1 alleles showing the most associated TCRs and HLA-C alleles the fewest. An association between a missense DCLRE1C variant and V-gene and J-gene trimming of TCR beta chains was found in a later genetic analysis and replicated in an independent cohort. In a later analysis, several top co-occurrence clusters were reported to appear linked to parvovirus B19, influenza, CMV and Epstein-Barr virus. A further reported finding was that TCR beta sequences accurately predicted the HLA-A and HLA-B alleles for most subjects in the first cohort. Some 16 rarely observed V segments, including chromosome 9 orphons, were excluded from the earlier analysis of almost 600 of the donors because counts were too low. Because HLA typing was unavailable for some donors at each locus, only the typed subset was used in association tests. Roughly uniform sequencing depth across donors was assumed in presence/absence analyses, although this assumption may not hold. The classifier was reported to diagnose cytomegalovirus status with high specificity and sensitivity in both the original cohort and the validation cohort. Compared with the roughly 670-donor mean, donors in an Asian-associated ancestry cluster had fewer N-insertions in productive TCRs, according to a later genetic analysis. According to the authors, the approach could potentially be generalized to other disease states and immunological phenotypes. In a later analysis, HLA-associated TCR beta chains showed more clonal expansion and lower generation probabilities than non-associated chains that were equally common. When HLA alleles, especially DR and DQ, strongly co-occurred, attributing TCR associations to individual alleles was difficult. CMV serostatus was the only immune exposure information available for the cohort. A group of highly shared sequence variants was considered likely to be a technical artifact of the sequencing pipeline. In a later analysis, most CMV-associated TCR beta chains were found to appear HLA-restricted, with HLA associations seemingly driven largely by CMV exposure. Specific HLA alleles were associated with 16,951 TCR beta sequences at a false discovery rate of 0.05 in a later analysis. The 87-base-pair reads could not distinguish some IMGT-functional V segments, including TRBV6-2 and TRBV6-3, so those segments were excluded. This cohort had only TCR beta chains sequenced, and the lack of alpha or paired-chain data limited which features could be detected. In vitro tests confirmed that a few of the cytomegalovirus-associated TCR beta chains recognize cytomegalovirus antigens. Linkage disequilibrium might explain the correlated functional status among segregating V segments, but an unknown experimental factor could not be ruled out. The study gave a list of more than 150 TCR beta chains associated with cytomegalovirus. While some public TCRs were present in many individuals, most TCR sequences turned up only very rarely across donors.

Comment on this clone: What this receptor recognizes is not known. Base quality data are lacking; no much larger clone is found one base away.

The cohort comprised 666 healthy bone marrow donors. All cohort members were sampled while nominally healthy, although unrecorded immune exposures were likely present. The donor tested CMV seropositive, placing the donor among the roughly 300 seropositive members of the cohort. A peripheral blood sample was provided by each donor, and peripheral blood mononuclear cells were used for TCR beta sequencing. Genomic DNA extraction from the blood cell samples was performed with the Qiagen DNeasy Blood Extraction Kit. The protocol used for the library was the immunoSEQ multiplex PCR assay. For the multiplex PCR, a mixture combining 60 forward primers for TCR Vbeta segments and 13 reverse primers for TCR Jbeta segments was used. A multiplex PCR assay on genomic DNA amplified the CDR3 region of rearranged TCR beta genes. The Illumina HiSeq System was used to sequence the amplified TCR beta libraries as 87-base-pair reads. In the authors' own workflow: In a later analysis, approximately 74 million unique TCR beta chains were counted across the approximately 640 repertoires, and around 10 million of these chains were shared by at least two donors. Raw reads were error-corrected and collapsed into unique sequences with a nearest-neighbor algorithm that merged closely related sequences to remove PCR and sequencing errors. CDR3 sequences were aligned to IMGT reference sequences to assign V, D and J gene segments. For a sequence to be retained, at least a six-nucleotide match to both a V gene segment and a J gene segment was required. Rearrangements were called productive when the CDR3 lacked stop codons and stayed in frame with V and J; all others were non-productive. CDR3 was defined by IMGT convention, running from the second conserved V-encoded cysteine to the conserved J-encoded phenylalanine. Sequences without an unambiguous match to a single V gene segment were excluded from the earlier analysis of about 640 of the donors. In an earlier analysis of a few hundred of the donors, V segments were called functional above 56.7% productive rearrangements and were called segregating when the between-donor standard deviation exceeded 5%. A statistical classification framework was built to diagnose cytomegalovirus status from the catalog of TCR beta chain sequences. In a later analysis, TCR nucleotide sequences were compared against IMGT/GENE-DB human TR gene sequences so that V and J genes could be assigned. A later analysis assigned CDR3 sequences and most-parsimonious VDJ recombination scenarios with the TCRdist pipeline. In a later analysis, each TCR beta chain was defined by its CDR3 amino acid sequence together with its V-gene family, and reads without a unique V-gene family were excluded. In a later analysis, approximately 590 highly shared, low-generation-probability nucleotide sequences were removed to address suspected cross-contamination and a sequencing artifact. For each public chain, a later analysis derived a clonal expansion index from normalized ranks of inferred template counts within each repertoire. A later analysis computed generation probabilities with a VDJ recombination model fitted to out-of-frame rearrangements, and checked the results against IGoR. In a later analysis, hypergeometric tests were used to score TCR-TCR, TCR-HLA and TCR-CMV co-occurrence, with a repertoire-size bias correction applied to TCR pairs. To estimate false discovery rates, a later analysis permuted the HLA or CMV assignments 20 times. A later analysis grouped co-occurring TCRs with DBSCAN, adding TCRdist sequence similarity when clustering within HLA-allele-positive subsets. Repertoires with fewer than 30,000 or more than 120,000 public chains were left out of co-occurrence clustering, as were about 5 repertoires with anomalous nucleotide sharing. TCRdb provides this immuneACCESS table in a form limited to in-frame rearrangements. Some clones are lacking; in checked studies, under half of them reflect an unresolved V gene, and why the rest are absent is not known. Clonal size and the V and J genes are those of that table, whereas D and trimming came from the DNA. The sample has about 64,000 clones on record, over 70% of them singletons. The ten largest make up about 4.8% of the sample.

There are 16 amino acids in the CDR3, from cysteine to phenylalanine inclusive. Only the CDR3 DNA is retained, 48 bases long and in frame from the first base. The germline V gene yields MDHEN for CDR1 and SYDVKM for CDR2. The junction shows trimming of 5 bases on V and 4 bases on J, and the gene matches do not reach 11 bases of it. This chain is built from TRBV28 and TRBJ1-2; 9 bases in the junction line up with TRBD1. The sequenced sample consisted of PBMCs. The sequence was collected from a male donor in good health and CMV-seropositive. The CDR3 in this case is CASSLNPGQGSYGYTF. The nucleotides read TGTGCCAGCAGTCTAAACCCGGGACAGGGAAGCTATGGCTACACCTTC.